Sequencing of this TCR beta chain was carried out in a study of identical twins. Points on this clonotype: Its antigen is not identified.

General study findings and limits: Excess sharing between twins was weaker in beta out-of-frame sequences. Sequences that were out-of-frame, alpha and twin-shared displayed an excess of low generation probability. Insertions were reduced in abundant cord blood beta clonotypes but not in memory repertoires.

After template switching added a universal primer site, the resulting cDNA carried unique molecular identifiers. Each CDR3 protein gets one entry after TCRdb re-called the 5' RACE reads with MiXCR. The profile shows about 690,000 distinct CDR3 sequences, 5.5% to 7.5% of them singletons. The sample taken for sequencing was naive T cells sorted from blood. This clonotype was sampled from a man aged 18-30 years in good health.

The CDR3 region is CSVDGWTLKDNEQFF. In DNA form, the CDR3 reads TGCAGCGTTGATGGATGGACATTAAAGGACAATGAGCAGTTCTTC. This chain joins TRBV29-1 and TRBJ2-1, with D tentatively TRBD1 (5 bases). The V gene lost 3 bases and the J gene lost 5 bases, with 17 bases spanning the gap. CDR1 is SQVTM and CDR2 is ANQGSEA in the germline V gene. The CDR3 loop spans 15 amino acids.